This T cell receptor beta chain was profiled in a study of a mutant IDH1 vaccine in newly diagnosed glioma. Clones were read by immunoSEQ multiplex PCR, and TCRdb kept only the in-frame ones, dropping some. This table has about 42,000 clones, 65% to 90% appearing once. Concerning this clone itself: Its cognate antigen is unknown.

Per germline, CDR1 SGHRS and CDR2 YFSETQ. Germline trimming cut 4 bases from V and 5 bases from J; bases unmatched to any gene: 6. The CDR3 spans 14 residues. Stated time point: week 35, safety follow-up. Vaccination used 300 ug of mutant IDH1 20-mer peptide per dose, with topical imiquimod. The TCR was taken from a woman aged 45-65 years with glioma. The sequencing here drew on PBMCs, taken from a glioma patient whose treatment included an IDH1 peptide vaccine. This rearrangement joins TRBV5-1 to TRBJ1-1, with TRBD1 identical over 9 bases. The CDR3 DNA reads as TGCGCCAGCAGCCCAGTGACAGGGGGAACTGAAGCTTTCTTT. Translated, it gives CASSPVTGGTEAFF.